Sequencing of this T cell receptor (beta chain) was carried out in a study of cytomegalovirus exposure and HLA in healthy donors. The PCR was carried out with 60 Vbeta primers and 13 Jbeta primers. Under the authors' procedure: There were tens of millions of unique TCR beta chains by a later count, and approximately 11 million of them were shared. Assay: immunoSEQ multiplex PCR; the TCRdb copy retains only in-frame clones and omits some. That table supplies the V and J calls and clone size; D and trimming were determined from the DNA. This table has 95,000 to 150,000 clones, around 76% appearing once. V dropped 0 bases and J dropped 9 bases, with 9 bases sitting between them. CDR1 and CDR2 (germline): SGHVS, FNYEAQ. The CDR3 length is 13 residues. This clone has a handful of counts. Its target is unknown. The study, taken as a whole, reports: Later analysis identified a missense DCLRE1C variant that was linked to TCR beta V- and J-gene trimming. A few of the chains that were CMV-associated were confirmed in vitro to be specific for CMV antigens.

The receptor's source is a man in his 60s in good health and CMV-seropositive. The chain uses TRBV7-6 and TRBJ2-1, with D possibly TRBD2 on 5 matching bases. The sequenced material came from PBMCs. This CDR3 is CASSLAERGEQFF. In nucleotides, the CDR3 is TGTGCCAGCAGCTTAGCGGAACGGGGTGAGCAGTTCTTC.